The 30 T cell receptor beta chains presented below share a single source sample, sequenced in a study of T cell repertoires in ileal Crohn's disease. Method: immunoSEQ multiplex PCR; TCRdb's copy keeps in-frame clones and lacks some. The sample holds about 62,000 clones; about 89% are singletons and the top ten take around 2%. The time point here: neoterminal ileum biopsy at postoperative endoscopy, about 6 months after surgery. The sequencing input was ileal tissue. The receptors stem from an adult with Crohn's disease.

The chain uses TRBV19 and TRBJ1-2; no firm D call. Germline V gives CDR1 LNHDA, CDR2 SQIVND (reference sequence). V was cut by 5 bases and J by 0 bases, with 13 bases left in between. The CDR3 totals 15 residues. The CDR3 DNA is TGTGCCAGTAGTCGATCAGACAAAGCTAACTATGGCTACACCTTC. It translates to CASSRSDKANYGYTF.

This clone occurred a few times. V and J are TRBV7-2 and TRBJ1-5; no clear D. V dropped 3 bases and J dropped 0 bases, with 9 bases sitting between them. Per the germline V gene, CDR1 is SGHTA and CDR2 is FQGNSA. The CDR3 runs 15 residues. In nucleotides, the CDR3 is TGTGCCAGCAGCTTCAAGGCGGATAGCAATCAGCCCCAGCATTTT. Its protein is CASSFKADSNQPQHF.

The rearrangement uses TRBV4-1 and TRBJ1-5; TRBD1 matches 9 bases. Germline V gene sequence: CDR1 MGHRA, CDR2 YSYEKL. The CDR3 spans 16 residues. V shed 0 bases, J shed 7 bases, and the junction held 7 bases outside the gene matches. CDR3 bases: TGCGCCAGCAGCCAAGATCCGGGGACAGGGTTCCAGCCCCAGCATTTT. Residues: CASSQDPGTGFQPQHF.

This chain links TRBV7-3 with TRBJ2-5; weak D call: TRBD2 (6 bases). Germline V gene data show CDR1 as SGHTA and CDR2 as FQGTGA. This CDR3 region has 17 residues. Trimming left V 5 bases short and J 2 bases short, with 21 bases between. The CDR3 DNA sequence: TGTGCCAGCAGCCCAAAGGTGGGACTGCGCATACAAGAGACCCAGTACTTC. It specifies CASSPKVGLRIQETQYF.

This chain joins TRBV5-6 and TRBJ2-6, with 8 bases fitting TRBD1. CDR1 is SGHDT and CDR2 is YYEEEE in the germline V gene. The CDR3 has 18 residues. The V segment lost 0 bases and the J segment 1 base; nucleotides outside the gene matches: 6. CDR3 DNA: TGTGCCAGCAGCTTGGCCGGGACAGGTTTTTCTGGGGCCAACGTCCTGACTTTC. As protein: CASSLAGTGFSGANVLTF.

This chain uses TRBV6-5 with TRBJ1-2; D perhaps matches TRBD1 (6 bases). Per the germline V gene, CDR1 is MNHEY and CDR2 is SVGAGI. V was shortened by 6 bases and J by 4 bases, with 12 bases between the two germline ends. CDR3 size: 13 residues. The CDR3 DNA is TGTGCCAGCAGCCCCACACAGGGCTATGGCTACACCTTC. Amino acid sequence: CASSPTQGYGYTF.

The V and J genes are TRBV5-1 and TRBJ1-5; TRBD1 agrees at 8 bases. V was clipped by 2 bases and J by 7 bases; unmatched bases: 5. The germline V gene has CDR1 SGHRS and CDR2 YFSETQ. The CDR3 spans 14 residues. CDR3 DNA: TGCGCCAGCAGCTTTGGACAGGGAGGACAGCCCCAGCATTTT. It is translated as CASSFGQGGQPQHF. The whole variable domain, remainder taken from reference TRBV5-1 and TRBJ1-5, is KAGVTQTPRYLIKTRGQQVTLSCSPISGHRSVSWYQQTPGQGLQFLFEYFSETQRNKGNFPGRFSGRQFSNSRSEMNVSTLELGDSALYLCASSFGQGGQPQHFGDGTRLSIL.

This chain links TRBV11-1 with TRBJ1-1, with TRBD1 as a possible D gene (6 bases). Trimming removed 5 bases at V and 6 bases at J, with 10 bases between. This CDR3 region has 12 residues. Germline V lookup: CDR1 SGHAT, CDR2 FQDESV (reference sequence). CDR3: CASSPDRPEAFF. The CDR3 coding sequence is TGTGCCAGCAGCCCGGACAGACCTGAAGCTTTCTTT.

The genes are TRBV11-2 and TRBJ1-2, with TRBD1 matching 8 bases. The CDR3 contains 14 residues. Germline CDR1 is SGHAT and CDR2 is FQNNGV. The V and J ends lost 3 bases and 8 bases, in that order; junction bases with no gene match: 8. Written as DNA, the CDR3 is TGTGCCAGCAGCTTCCGAGACAGGGGCGAAGGCTACACCTTC. It is translated as CASSFRDRGEGYTF. Supplemented by reference TRBV11-2 and TRBJ1-2, the full variable domain reads EAGVAQSPRYKIIEKRQSVAFWCNPISGHATLYWYQQILGQGPKLLIQFQNNGVVDDSQLPKDRFSAERLKGVDSTLKIQPAKLEDSAVYLCASSFRDRGEGYTFGSGTRLTVV.

V gene TRBV2 combines with J gene TRBJ2-1; tentative D call: TRBD1 (5 bases). The CDR3 has 14 residues. Germline-derived CDR1 and CDR2 are SNHLY and FYNNEI. The V end was cut by 5 bases, the J end by 2 bases, with 10 bases between. CDR3 amino acids: CASSLAQAYNEQFF. CDR3 DNA sequence: TGTGCCAGCAGTTTAGCACAGGCCTACAATGAGCAGTTCTTC.

This clone was observed a single time. The CDR3 DNA follows: TGTGCCACCCAGCGGGGCACTGAAGCTTTCTTT. This translates into CATQRGTEAFF. V gene TRBV28 combines with J gene TRBJ1-1; no firm D call. Per germline, CDR1 MDHEN and CDR2 SYDVKM. With 10 bases removed from V and 4 bases from J, the gap between germline ends came to 10 bases. The CDR3 is 11 amino acids.

This clone was observed a single time. The chain uses TRBV18 and TRBJ1-4; D call uncertain. The CDR3 is made up of 14 amino acids. Germline CDR1 reads KGHSH; CDR2 reads LQKENI. V was shortened by 6 bases and J by 10 bases, with 18 bases between the two germline ends. The CDR3 here is CASSTDWLNGKLFF. CDR3 DNA: TGTGCCAGCTCCACGGACTGGCTGAACGGAAAACTGTTTTTT.

The rearrangement links TRBV6-4 to TRBJ1-5; D is unclear. CDR1 is MRHNA, CDR2 SNTAGT, per germline. The V and J ends lost 7 bases and 0 bases respectively, with 13 bases between them. The CDR3 covers 15 residues. The CDR3 bases are TGTGCCAGCACGGTCGGAGGGTATAGCAATCAGCCCCAGCATTTT. Protein sequence: CASTVGGYSNQPQHF.

The chain joins TRBV29-1 to TRBJ2-1; the match to TRBD2 covers 8 bases. This CDR3 is 14 amino acids long. Germline CDR1 SQVTM, CDR2 ANQGSEA. V trimming: 6 bases; J trimming: 1 base; junction bases outside the gene matches: 5. CDR3 residues: CSVISGTSYNEQFF. CDR3 DNA sequence: TGCAGCGTAATTAGCGGGACATCCTACAATGAGCAGTTCTTC.

The rearrangement joins TRBV5-1 to TRBJ1-6; 7 bases agree with TRBD1. Per the germline V gene, CDR1 is SGHRS and CDR2 is YFSETQ. V shed 5 bases, J shed 8 bases, and the junction held 10 bases outside the gene matches. The CDR3 loop spans 15 amino acids. Written as DNA, the CDR3 is TGCGCCAGCAGAAATACAGGGGAGTCGCATTCACCCCTCCACTTT. This codes for CASRNTGESHSPLHF.

The V and J genes are TRBV7-8 and TRBJ2-5; D not certain. Germline assignment: CDR1 SGHVS and CDR2 FQNEAQ. This CDR3 has 14 residues. Trimming cost V 1 base and J 1 base, with 7 bases left between them. CDR3 DNA: TGTGCCAGCAGCTTAGGCAACAGCCAAGAGACCCAGTACTTC. Amino acids: CASSLGNSQETQYF.

The V gene is TRBV7-9, the J gene TRBJ1-5; D perhaps matches TRBD1 (5 bases). CDR1 and CDR2 (germline): SEHNR, FQNEAQ (reference sequence). The CDR3 is made up of 15 amino acids. V lost 5 bases and J lost 3, with 14 bases in between. The CDR3 is CASSPTRGNNQPQHF. DNA of the CDR3: TGTGCCAGCAGCCCAACGCGGGGGAACAATCAGCCCCAGCATTTT.

The chain recombines TRBV7-2 with TRBJ2-5, with 7 nucleotides matching TRBD1. CDR3 size: 13 residues. From germline, CDR1 is SGHTA and CDR2 FQGNSA. The J segment lost 1 base and the V segment lost 4 bases, leaving 0 bases of the junction unmatched. This chain's CDR3 is CASSWTGQETQYF. CDR3 coding DNA: TGTGCCAGCAGCTGGACAGGCCAAGAGACCCAGTACTTC.

The DNA of the CDR3 is TGTGCCAGCAGCGCGGGACTAGCGGGAGGCGGGGGAGAGACCCAGTACTTC. It codes for CASSAGLAGGGGETQYF. This chain uses TRBV5-4 with TRBJ2-5; 15 nucleotides align to TRBD2. The CDR3 is 17 amino acids. CDR1 and CDR2 (germline): SGHNT, YYREEE (reference sequence). J gave up 4 bases and V 4 bases, and 8 bases lay outside the gene matches.

The chain carries TRBV29-1 and TRBJ2-3, with TRBD1 matching over 8 bases. After removal of 4 bases from V and 14 bases from J, the junction contained 8 bases not matched to a gene. In germline, CDR1 is SQVTM, CDR2 ANQGSEA. This CDR3 region has 11 residues. The CDR3 region is CSVGGTGPRYF. The CDR3 nucleotides read TGCAGCGTTGGAGGGACAGGTCCGCGGTATTTT.

V and J are TRBV5-1 and TRBJ1-1; D remains unclear. The CDR3 runs 13 residues. V dropped 0 bases and J dropped 1 base, with 4 bases sitting between them. The germline V gene encodes CDR1 SGHRS and CDR2 YFSETQ. In DNA, the CDR3 is TGCGCCAGCAGCTTGGAGCAGAACACTGAAGCTTTCTTT. It codes for CASSLEQNTEAFF. The full variable domain, rest sourced from reference TRBV5-1 and TRBJ1-1, is KAGVTQTPRYLIKTRGQQVTLSCSPISGHRSVSWYQQTPGQGLQFLFEYFSETQRNKGNFPGRFSGRQFSNSRSEMNVSTLELGDSALYLCASSLEQNTEAFFGQGTRLTVV.

The rearrangement links TRBV5-6 to TRBJ1-4; D is undetermined. Germline V CDR1 and CDR2: SGHDT, YYEEEE. V was shortened by 4 bases and J by 5 bases, with 12 bases between the two germline ends. The CDR3 has 14 residues. CDR3 coding DNA: TGTGCCAGCAGCAGAAACGGAGCAAATGAAAAACTGTTTTTT. Protein sequence: CASSRNGANEKLFF.

This chain uses TRBV9 with TRBJ1-1, with a tentative D call TRBD1 (5 bases). Germline CDR1 SGDLS, CDR2 YYNGEE. V was shortened by 4 bases and J by 5 bases, with 18 bases between the two germline ends. This CDR3 spans 15 amino acids. CDR3: CASSTLPGWNTEAFF. Here the CDR3 DNA reads TGTGCCAGCAGCACCCTACCAGGGTGGAATACTGAAGCTTTCTTT.

V and J are TRBV5-1 and TRBJ1-1; 7 bases map to TRBD1. Germline CDR1 is SGHRS and CDR2 is YFSETQ. The V and J ends lost 3 bases and 0 bases, in that order; junction bases with no gene match: 2. The CDR3 length is 14 residues. The CDR3 coding sequence is TGCGCCAGCAGCTGGGGACAGATGAACACTGAAGCTTTCTTT. It specifies CASSWGQMNTEAFF.

This chain uses TRBV11-3 with TRBJ2-5; D not resolved. This CDR3 contains 13 residues. Germline V gene lookup returns CDR1 SGHNT and CDR2 YENEEA. V was pared by 1 base and J by 5 bases, with 8 bases between. CDR3 in DNA: TGTGCCAGCAGCTTAGGGAGTTGGGAGACCCAGTACTTC. As protein: CASSLGSWETQYF. Filled out from reference TRBV11-3 and TRBJ2-5, the complete variable domain reads EAGVVQSPRYKIIEKKQPVAFWCNPISGHNTLYWYLQNLGQGPELLIRYENEEAVDDSQLPKDRFSAERLKGVDSTLKIQPAELGDSAVYLCASSLGSWETQYFGPGTRLLVL.

The rearrangement uses TRBV19 and TRBJ1-1, with 7 bases identical to TRBD1. The CDR3 runs 14 residues. Unmatched junction bases numbered 5, after V lost 7 bases and J lost 0 bases. Germline CDR1 reads LNHDA; CDR2 reads SQIVND (reference sequence). CDR3 amino acids: CASIATGLNTEAFF. CDR3 nucleotide sequence: TGTGCCAGTATCGCGACAGGGTTGAACACTGAAGCTTTCTTT.

This rearrangement joins TRBV30 to TRBJ1-4; TRBD1 might be the D (6 bases). The CDR3 covers 14 residues. The germline V and J ends were trimmed by 0 bases and 4 bases, with 9 bases remaining between them. Germline assignment: CDR1 GTSNPN and CDR2 SVGIG (reference sequence). CDR3 in amino acids: CAWSVPGDNEKLFF. The DNA for the CDR3 is TGTGCCTGGAGTGTACCAGGGGATAATGAAAAACTGTTTTTT.

The chain recombines TRBV6-5 with TRBJ2-3; TRBD2 might be the D (5 bases). This CDR3 has 14 residues. Germline-derived CDR1 and CDR2 are MNHEY and SVGAGI. Trimming shortened V by 4 bases and J by 1 base, and 9 bases separated the two germline ends. This chain's CDR3 is CASSFLAGTDTQYF. DNA of the CDR3: TGTGCCAGCAGTTTCCTAGCCGGCACAGATACGCAGTATTTT.

This clone was observed a few times. The CDR3 loop is CASSRGTLLPRQYF. Written as DNA, the CDR3 is TGTGCCAGTAGTCGAGGGACACTACTGCCTAGGCAGTACTTC. This chain joins TRBV19 and TRBJ2-7; weak D call: TRBD1 (6 bases). From germline, CDR1 is LNHDA and CDR2 SQIVND (reference sequence). This CDR3 region has 14 residues. V gave up 5 bases and J gave up 9 bases, with 20 bases separating them.

The rearrangement links TRBV19 to TRBJ2-5; D gene uncertain. The length of the CDR3 is 13 residues. Germline-derived CDR1 and CDR2 are LNHDA and SQIVND (reference sequence). The ends were cut back, 1 base at V and 5 bases at J, with 8 bases in the middle. The chain's CDR3 is CASSIGGGETQYF. The CDR3 nucleotides are TGTGCCAGTAGTATAGGCGGTGGTGAGACCCAGTACTTC. The full variable domain, its missing parts supplied by reference TRBV19 and TRBJ2-5, is DGGITQSPKYLFRKEGQNVTLSCEQNLNHDAMYWYRQDPGQGLRLIYYSQIVNDFQKGDIAEGYSVSREKKESFPLTVTSAQKNPTAFYLCASSIGGGETQYFGPGTRLLVL.